This T cell receptor beta chain was sequenced for a study of T cell responses to AZD1222 COVID-19 vaccine. Study context: Second doses at about 4 or about 12 weeks were pooled. Whole-study results and caveats: Nearly half of spike-specific TCRs reportedly go after variant regions that carry no mutations. Spike-specific TCR breadth and depth went up after people got two AZD1222 doses. Clonal diversity was possibly underestimated, and white British individuals and females predominated among donors.

To note about this clone: What it binds is unknown.

The method was immunoSEQ multiplex PCR; TCRdb's version includes in-frame clones alone and lacks a portion of them. Of 90,000 to 95,000 clones in the sample, under 95% are singletons; the top ten hold about 20%. This CDR3 region has 13 residues. Germline V gene sequence: CDR1 KGHDR, CDR2 SFDVKD. V shed 12 bases and J shed 4 bases, with 16 bases lying between them. The sample in question was peripheral blood, obtained on day 0 of AZD1222 vaccination. The chain couples TRBV24-1 to TRBJ2-3, with TRBD2 as a possible D gene (5 bases). This receptor was identified in an adult in good health. In nucleotides, the CDR3 is TGTGCCGCCGCGCGGGCAGACGCAGATACGCAGTATTTT. This translates into CAAARADADTQYF.